This TCR beta chain was observed in a study of T cell responses to AZD1222 COVID-19 vaccine. Study results and caveats: Breadth and depth of Spike-specific TCRs rose after two AZD1222 doses. After the peak T cell response, and only then, were repertoires sampled. Mostly white British, mostly female donors; authors suggested clonal diversity may be underestimated.

Here immunoSEQ multiplex PCR was the method, and the copy in TCRdb shows in-frame clones only, minus some. Here the sample spans roughly 130,000 clones, approximately 86% being singletons. Trimming removed 1 base from V and 5 bases from J; junction bases left unmatched: 2. Germline V gives CDR1 PRHDT, CDR2 FYEKMQ (reference sequence). The CDR3 consists of 14 residues. Turning to this clone: What it binds is not known.

The specimen was peripheral blood, collected on day 0 of AZD1222 vaccination. V usage is TRBV13 and J usage is TRBJ2-3; TRBD1 aligns across 8 bases. The receptor comes from an adult in good health. For the CDR3, the DNA is TGTGCCAGCAGCTTAGCACAGGGGGTAGATACGCAGTATTTT. This encodes CASSLAQGVDTQYF.